This entry concerns a single T cell receptor (beta chain). What it recognizes is unknown. This specimen comes from a study of shared clonotypes between healthy human individuals. Regarding the study as a whole: Among donors, the sharing of clonotypes was expected to be influenced by sequencing depth.

Genomic DNA per cell subset filled all wells of several immunoSEQ plates. Method: immunoSEQ multiplex PCR; TCRdb's copy keeps in-frame clones and lacks some. Of 700,000 to 950,000 clones in the sample, approximately 97% were seen once. The CDR3 sequence is 12 residues long. V was pared by 11 bases and J by 5 bases, with 15 bases between. Germline assignment: CDR1 MNHNS and CDR2 SASEGT. The naive CD8 population came from CD45RO-negative cells selected for CCR7, without terminally differentiated effector memory CD45RA+ cells. This chain connects TRBV6-1 to TRBJ1-1, with a tentative D call TRBD1 (5 bases). Sequencing was done on a sample of naive CD8+ T cells sorted from blood. This clonotype was sampled from a man aged 25-45 years in good health. CDR3 region: CAGALGSTEAFF. Written as DNA, the CDR3 is TGTGCCGGGGCCCTGGGGAGTACTGAAGCTTTCTTT.